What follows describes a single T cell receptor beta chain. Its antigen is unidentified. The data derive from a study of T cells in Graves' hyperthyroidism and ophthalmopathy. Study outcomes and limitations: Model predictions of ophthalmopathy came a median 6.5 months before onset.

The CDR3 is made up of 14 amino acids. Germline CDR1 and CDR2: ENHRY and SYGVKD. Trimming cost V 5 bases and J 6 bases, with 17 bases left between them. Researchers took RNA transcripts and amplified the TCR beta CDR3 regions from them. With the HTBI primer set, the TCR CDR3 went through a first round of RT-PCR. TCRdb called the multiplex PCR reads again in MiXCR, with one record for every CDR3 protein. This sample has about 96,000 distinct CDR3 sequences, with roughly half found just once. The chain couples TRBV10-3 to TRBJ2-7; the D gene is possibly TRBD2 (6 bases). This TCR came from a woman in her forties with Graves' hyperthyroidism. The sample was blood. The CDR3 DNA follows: TGTGCCATCAGTACAGGAGGGGCGCCCGGCGAGCAGTACTTC. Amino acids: CAISTGGAPGEQYF.